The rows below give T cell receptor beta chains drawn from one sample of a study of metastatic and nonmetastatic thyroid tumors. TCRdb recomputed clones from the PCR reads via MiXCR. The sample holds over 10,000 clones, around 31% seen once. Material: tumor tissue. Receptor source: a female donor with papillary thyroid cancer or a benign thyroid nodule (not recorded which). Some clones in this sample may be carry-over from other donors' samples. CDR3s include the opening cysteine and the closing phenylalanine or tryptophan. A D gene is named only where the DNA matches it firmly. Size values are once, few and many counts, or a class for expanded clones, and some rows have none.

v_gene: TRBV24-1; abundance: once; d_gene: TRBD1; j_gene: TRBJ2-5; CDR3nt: TGTGCCACCAGTGATTTCGGACAGGGTCGGGAGACCCAGTACTTC; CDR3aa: CATSDFGQGRETQYF
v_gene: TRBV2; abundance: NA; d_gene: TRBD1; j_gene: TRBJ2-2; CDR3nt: TGTGCCAGCAACGGTAGGACAGGGACGAACGGGGAGCTGTTTTTT; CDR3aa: CASNGRTGTNGELFF
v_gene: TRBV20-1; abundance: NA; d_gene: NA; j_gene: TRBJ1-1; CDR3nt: TGCAGTGCTAGCCCCGCCTCGTCTAGCGGGGTTGAAGCTTTCTTT; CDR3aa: CSASPASSSGVEAFF
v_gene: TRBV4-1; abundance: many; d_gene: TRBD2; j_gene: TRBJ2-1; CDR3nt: TGCGCCAGCAGCCAAGCGTCTAGCGGGATCGTTACCTACAATGAGCAGTTCTTC; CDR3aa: CASSQASSGIVTYNEQFF
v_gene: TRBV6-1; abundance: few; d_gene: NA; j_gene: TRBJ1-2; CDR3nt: TGTGCCAGCAAAGGGGAAAACTATGGCTACACCTTC; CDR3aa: CASKGENYGYTF
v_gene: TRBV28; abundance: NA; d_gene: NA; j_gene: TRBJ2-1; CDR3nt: TGTGCCAGCAGTTTTGATAGACCCTGGAATGAGCAGTTCTTC; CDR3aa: CASSFDRPWNEQFF
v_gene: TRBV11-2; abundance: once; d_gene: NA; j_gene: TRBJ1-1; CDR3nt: TGTGCCAGCAGCCAGTCTTTGGACCGAAACACTGAAGCTTTCTTT; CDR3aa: CASSQSLDRNTEAFF
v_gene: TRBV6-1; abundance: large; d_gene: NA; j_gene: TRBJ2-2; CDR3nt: TGTGCCAGCAGTAGGGCGTTCGCGAACACCGGGGAGCTGTTTTTT; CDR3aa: CASSRAFANTGELFF
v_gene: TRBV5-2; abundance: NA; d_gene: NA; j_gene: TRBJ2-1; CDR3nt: TGTGCCAGCAGCTTGAGCGGGACTAGCGGGGGGTACTCCTACAATGAGCAGTTCTTC; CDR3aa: CASSLSGTSGGYSYNEQFF
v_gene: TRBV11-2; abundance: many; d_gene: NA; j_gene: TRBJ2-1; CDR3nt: TGTGCCAGCAGCTTAGGATCGGGGGAGGTGGGGGAGCAGTTCTTC; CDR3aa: CASSLGSGEVGEQFF
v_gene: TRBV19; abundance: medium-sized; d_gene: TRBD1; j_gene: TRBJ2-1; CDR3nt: TGTGCCAGCCAGGGGGACAGCTACAATGAGCAGTTCTTC; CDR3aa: CASQGDSYNEQFF
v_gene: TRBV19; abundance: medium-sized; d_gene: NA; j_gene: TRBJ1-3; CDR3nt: TGTGCCAGTAGTATTTTGGGAAGAACTGGAAACACCATATATTTT; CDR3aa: CASSILGRTGNTIYF
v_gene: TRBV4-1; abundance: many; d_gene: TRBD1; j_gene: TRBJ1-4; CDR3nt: TGCGCCAGCAGCCAAGATCTAGGGGGCGCCCAAAAACTGTTTTTT; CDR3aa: CASSQDLGGAQKLFF
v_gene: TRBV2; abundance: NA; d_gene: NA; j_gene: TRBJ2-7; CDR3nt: TGTGCCAGCCTGCTGGTAGAGCAGTATTTC; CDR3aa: CASLLVEQYF
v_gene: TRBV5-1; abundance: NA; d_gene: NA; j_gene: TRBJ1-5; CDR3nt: TGCGCCAGCAGCTTGGGGGAATCGGGGCAGCCCCAGCATTTT; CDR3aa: CASSLGESGQPQHF
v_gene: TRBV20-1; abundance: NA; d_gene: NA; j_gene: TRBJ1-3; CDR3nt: TGCAGTGCTCTTCTGGCCCGTCGGAACACCATATATTTT; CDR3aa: CSALLARRNTIYF
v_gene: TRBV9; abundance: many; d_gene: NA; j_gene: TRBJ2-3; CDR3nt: TGTGCCAGCAGCGCCCGGGACACCTACACAGATACGCAGTATTTT; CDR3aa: CASSARDTYTDTQYF
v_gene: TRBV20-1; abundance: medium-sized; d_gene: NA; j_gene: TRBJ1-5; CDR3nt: TGCAGTGCTGCCGGGGGGCGAGGTGATCAGCCCCAGCATTTT; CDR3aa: CSAAGGRGDQPQHF
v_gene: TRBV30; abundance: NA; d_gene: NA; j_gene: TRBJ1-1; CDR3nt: TGTGCCTGGAGTGCCTGGGGCGACACTGAAGCTTTCTTT; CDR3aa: CAWSAWGDTEAFF
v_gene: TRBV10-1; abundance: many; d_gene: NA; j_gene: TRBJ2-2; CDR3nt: TGCGCCAGCCAGCCCAGGGAAAACACCGGGGAGCTGTTTTTT; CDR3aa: CASQPRENTGELFF
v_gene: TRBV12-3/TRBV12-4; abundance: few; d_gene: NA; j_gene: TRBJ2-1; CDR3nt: TGTGCCAGCACCCCTGTTGGGAACTCGGATGAGCAGTTCTTC; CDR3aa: CASTPVGNSDEQFF
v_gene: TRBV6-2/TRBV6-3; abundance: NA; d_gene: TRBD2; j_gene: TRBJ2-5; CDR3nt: TGTGCCATTGGACTAGCGGGTGTGGTGGGGGAGACCCAGTACTTC; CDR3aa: CAIGLAGVVGETQYF
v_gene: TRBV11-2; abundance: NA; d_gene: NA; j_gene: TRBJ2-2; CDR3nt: TGTGCCAGCAGCTTAGATCCGGGGACAACGGAGCTGTTTTTT; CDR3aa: CASSLDPGTTELFF
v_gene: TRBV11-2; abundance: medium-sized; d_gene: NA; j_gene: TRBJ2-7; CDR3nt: TGTGCCAGCAGCTTGGAGTTGGTATACGAGCAGTACTTC; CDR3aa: CASSLELVYEQYF
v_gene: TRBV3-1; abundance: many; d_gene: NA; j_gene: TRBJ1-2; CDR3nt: TGTGCCAGCAGCCAAGAAGGGGAGGTAGGCTACACCTTC; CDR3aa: CASSQEGEVGYTF
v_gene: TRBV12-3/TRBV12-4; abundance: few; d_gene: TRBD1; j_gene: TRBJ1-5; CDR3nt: TGTGCCAGCAGCCTAGGGGCAGGGGGCGTCTTTCAGCCCCAGCATTTT; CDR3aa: CASSLGAGGVFQPQHF
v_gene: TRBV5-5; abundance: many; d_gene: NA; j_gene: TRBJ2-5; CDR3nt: TGTGCCAGCAGTACTGACAGGGACCCTAGCGACTTC; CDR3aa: CASSTDRDPSDF
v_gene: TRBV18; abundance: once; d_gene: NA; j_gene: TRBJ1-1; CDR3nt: TGTGCCAGCTCACCGCTAAAGAACACTGAAGCTTTCTTT; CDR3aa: CASSPLKNTEAFF
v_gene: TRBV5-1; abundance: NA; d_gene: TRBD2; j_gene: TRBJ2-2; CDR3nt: TGCGCCAGCAGCTTGGGCAGGCTAGCGGGAGGCACCGGGGAGCTGTTTTTT; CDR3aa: CASSLGRLAGGTGELFF
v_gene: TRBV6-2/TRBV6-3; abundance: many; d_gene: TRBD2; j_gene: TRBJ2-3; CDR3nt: TGTGCCAGCAGGCGACTAGCGGGAGTGGTAGATACGCAGTATTTT; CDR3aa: CASRRLAGVVDTQYF
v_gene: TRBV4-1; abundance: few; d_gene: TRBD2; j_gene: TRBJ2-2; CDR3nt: TGCGCCAGCAGCCGAAGCTTTAGCGGGAGCGCCGGGGAGCTGTTTTTT; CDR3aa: CASSRSFSGSAGELFF
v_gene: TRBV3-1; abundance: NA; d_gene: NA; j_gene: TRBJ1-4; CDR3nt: TGTGCCAGCAGCCAAGGGACAGTTAATGAAAAACTGTTTTTT; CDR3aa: CASSQGTVNEKLFF
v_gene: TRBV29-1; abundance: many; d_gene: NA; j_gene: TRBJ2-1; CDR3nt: TGCAGCGTGGGGGACCATGAGCAGTTCTTC; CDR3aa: CSVGDHEQFF
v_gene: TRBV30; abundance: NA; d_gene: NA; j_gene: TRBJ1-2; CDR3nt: TGTGCCTGGAGTGCAGGGAACTATGGCTACACCTTC; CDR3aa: CAWSAGNYGYTF
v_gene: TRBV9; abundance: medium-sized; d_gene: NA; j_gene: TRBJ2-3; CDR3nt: TGTGCCAGCAGCGTAGCTCGGGATACTAGCACAGATACGCAGTATTTT; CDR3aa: CASSVARDTSTDTQYF
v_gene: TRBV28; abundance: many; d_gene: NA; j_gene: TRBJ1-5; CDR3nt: TGTGCCAGCAGTTGGAGCTATCAGCCCCAGCATTTT; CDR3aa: CASSWSYQPQHF
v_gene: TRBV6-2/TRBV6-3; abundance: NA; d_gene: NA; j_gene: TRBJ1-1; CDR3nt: TGTGCCAGCAGTTACTCGATTAGGAACACTGAAGCTTTCTTT; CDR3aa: CASSYSIRNTEAFF
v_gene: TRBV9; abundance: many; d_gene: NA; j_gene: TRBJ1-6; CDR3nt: TGTGCCAGCAGCTCCCGCCCGGGGGCTAATTCACCCCTCCACTTT; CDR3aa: CASSSRPGANSPLHF
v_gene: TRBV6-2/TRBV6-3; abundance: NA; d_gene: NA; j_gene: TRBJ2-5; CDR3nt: TGTGCCAGCAGTTACCTCCATCGGGCTCCCCAAGAGACCCAGTACTTC; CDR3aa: CASSYLHRAPQETQYF
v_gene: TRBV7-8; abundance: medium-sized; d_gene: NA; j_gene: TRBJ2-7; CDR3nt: TGTGCCAGCAGCGCAATCCCATCTAGTGACGAGCAGTACTTC; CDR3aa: CASSAIPSSDEQYF
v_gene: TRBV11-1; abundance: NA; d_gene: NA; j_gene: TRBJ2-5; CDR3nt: TGTGCCAGCCATTCTACGGGGGATGGTGTTAAAACTCGGTCTTGGACCCATTACTTC; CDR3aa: CASHSTGDGVKTRSWTHYF
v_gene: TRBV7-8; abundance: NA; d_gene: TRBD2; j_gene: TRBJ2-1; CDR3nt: TGTGCTAGAAGCGGGAGCGGATACAATGAGCAGTTCTTC; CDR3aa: CARSGSGYNEQFF
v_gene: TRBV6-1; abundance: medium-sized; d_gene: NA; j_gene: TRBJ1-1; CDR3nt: TGTGCCAGCAGTGAAGCGTTAAAGGGGCCGAAGTCTGAAGCTTTCTTT; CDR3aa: CASSEALKGPKSEAFF
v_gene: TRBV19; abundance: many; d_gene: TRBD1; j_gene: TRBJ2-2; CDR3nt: TGTGCCAGTAGTAACAGGGGAAACACCGGGGAGCTGTTTTTT; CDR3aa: CASSNRGNTGELFF
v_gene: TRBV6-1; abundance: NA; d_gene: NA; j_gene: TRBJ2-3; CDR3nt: TGTGCCAGCAGTGAAGGGCCAGATACGCAGTATTTT; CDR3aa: CASSEGPDTQYF
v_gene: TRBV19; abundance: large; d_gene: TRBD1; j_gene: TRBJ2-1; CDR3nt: TGTGCCAGTAGTAGGGGGGCAGGGGGCGCGAATGAGCAGTTCTTC; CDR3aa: CASSRGAGGANEQFF
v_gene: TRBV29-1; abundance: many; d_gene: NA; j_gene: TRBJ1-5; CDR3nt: TGCAGCGTTGAAGATGGGACCCTTGGGCCCCAGCATTTT; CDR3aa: CSVEDGTLGPQHF
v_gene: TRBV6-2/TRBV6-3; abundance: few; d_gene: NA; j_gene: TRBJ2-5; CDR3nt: TGTGCCAGCAGTTACTCCATGGGCTCTGGGGAGACCCAGTACTTC; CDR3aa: CASSYSMGSGETQYF
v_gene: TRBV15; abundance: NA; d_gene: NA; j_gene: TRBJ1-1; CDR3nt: TGTGCCACCAGCCGAGGAAGTTGGAACACTGAAGCTTTCTTT; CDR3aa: CATSRGSWNTEAFF
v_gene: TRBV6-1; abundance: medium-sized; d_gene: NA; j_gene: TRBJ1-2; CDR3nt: TGTGCCAGCAGTGAAAAGGCCCAGCGGGCCACTCATAACTATGGCTACACCTTC; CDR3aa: CASSEKAQRATHNYGYTF
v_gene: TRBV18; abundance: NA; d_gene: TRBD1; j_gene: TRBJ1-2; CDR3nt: TGTGCCAGCTCACCCCAGGGGACAGATGGCTACACCTTC; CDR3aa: CASSPQGTDGYTF
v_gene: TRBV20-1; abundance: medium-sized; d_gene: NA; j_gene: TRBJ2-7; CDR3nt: TGCAGTGCTAGAGATCTGCGCAAAACCTACGAGCAGTACTTC; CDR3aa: CSARDLRKTYEQYF
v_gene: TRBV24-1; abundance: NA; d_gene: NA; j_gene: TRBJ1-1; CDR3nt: TGTGCCACCAGTGATCCGGGACGGAGACCAACTGAAGCTTTCTTT; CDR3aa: CATSDPGRRPTEAFF
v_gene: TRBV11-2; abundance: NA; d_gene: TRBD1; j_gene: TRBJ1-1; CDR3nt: TGTGCCAGCAGCCGGGACAGTTGGGACACTGAAGCTTTCTTT; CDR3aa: CASSRDSWDTEAFF
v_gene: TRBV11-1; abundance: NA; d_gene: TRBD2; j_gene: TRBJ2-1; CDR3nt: TGTGCCAGCAGACTAGCGGGAGGGCCAAGGAATGAGCAGTTCTTC; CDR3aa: CASRLAGGPRNEQFF